This T cell receptor (beta chain) was profiled in a study of monozygotic twins with inflammatory bowel disease. Germline CDR1 and CDR2: PRHDT and FYEKMQ (reference sequence). The CDR3 sequence is 17 residues long. General study points: Compared with healthy twins, IBD patients shared fewer clonotypes with others, especially with disease activity. There was no way to distinguish the different T cell subtypes.

Each TCR library consumed 3,000 to 4,500 ng of total RNA. The template-switching step introduced UMIs that carried a 6-nucleotide sample barcode. TCRdb re-called the 5' RACE reads and shows each CDR3 protein once, DNA omitted. The sample spans roughly 200,000 distinct CDR3 sequences; the ten largest clones claim roughly 8%. On this clonotype itself: The antigen remains unidentified.

This rearrangement joins TRBV13 to TRBJ2-1; with no DNA, the TCRdb D assignment of TRBD2 cannot be verified. The sequencing input was blood. The TCR was taken from a human donor with ulcerative colitis or Crohn's disease, or a healthy co-twin of an affected twin (not recorded which). This CDR3 reads CASSLGMGVVSYNEQFF.